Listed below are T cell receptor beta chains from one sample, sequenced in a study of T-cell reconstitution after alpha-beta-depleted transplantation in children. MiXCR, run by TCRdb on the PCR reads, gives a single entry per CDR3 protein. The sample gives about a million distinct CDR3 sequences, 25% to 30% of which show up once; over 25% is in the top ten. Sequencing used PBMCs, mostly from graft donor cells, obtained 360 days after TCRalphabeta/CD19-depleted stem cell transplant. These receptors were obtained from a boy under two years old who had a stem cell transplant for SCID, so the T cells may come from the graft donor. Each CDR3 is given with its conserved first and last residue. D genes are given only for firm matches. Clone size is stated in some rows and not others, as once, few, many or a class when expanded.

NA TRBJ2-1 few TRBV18 TGTGCCAGCTCACCAACAGTCCCGCATGAGCAGTTCTTC CASSPTVPHEQFF
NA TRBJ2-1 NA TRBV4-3 TGCGCCAGCAGCCAGGGACTTCCCAATGAGCAGTTCTTC CASSQGLPNEQFF
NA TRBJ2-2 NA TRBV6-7 TGTGCCAGCAGTTTTTTTGTGAGACCCCGCATCCCCGATGTCGGGGAGCTGTTTTTT CASSFFVRPRIPDVGELFF
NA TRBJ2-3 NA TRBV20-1 TGCAGTGCTAGAGCCCCATTGGAGTTGGGGACGCAGTATTTT CSARAPLELGTQYF
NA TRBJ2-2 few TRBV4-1 TGCGCCAGCAGCCCCGGAGAGGCCCGAACCGGGGAGCTGTTTTTT CASSPGEARTGELFF
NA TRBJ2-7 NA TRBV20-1 TGCAGTGCACCTTGGGAGCTCGGGAACTACGAGCAGTACTTC CSAPWELGNYEQYF
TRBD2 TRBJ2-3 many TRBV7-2 TGTGCCAGCAGCTTACGGAAGACTAGCGCTCCCACAGATACGCAGTATTTT CASSLRKTSAPTDTQYF
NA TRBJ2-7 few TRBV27 TGTGCCAGCAGTTTAAGTGGAGTGACCGAGCAGTACTTC CASSLSGVTEQYF
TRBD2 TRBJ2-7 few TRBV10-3 TGTGCCATCAGCCCCGGACTAGCGGGGGCCTCTGACGAGCAGTACTTC CAISPGLAGASDEQYF
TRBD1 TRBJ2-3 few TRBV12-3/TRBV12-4 TGTGCCAGCAGTTCAGGACAGGGGGGCGCGGATACGCAGTATTTT CASSSGQGGADTQYF
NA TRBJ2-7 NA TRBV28 TGTGCCAGCAGTTTTGGTCCCCGGGAATACGAGCAGTACTTC CASSFGPREYEQYF
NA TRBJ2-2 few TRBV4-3 TGCGCCAGCAGCCAAGTCAGGGGCTTCGGGGAGCTGTTTTTT CASSQVRGFGELFF
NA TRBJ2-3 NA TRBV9 TGTGCCAGCAGCGATTACACAGATACGCAGTATTTT CASSDYTDTQYF
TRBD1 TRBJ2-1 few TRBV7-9 TGTGCCAGCAGTTTGGACAGGAAATCCTACAATGAGCAGTTCTTC CASSLDRKSYNEQFF
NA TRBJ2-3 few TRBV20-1 TGCAGTGCAAGGATAGAGGGTGGGCAGTATTTT CSARIEGGQYF
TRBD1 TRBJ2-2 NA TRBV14 TGTGCCAGCAGCCACCGACAGGGTTCGGGCACCGGGGAGCTGTTTTTT CASSHRQGSGTGELFF
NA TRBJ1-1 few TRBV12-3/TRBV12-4 TGTGCCAGCAGTTTCTACAGGGACTACACTGAAGCTTTCTTT CASSFYRDYTEAFF
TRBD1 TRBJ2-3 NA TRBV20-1 TGCAGTGCTGCCGGGACAGGGTTCGATACGCAGTATTTT CSAAGTGFDTQYF
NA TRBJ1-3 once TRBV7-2 TGTGCCAGCAGCTCCCAGAGCATCTCTGGAAACACCATATATTTT CASSSQSISGNTIYF
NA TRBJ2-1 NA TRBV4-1 TGCGCCAGCAGCCAGGGGGCTCTTAACATTGGGCAGTTCTTC CASSQGALNIGQFF
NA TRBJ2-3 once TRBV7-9 TGTGCCAGCAGCTTAGGCCGTGTCCGGGACAGCACAGATACGCAGTATTTT CASSLGRVRDSTDTQYF
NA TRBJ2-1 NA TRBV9 TGTGCCAGCAGCTCAGGGCCGGGGTACAATGAGCAGTTCTTC CASSSGPGYNEQFF
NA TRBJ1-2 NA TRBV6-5 TGTGCCAGCAGTCACAGGGAGGGGAATGGCTACACCTTC CASSHREGNGYTF
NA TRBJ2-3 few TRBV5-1 TGCGCCAGCAGCTCCCAGGGATCCACAGATACGCAGTATTTT CASSSQGSTDTQYF
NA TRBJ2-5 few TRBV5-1 TGCGCCAGCAGCTTGAATCTTCAAGAGACCCAGTACTTC CASSLNLQETQYF
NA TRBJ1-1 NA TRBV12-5 TGTGCTAGTGGACCTACAGCGGGTCGAGCTTTCTTT CASGPTAGRAFF
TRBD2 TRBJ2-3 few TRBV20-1 TGCAGTGCTAGGGGGACCGGGGGGAGTCCGGGAGATACGCAGTATTTT CSARGTGGSPGDTQYF
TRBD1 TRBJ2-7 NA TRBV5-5 TGTGCCAGCAGCTTGGGGGGCAGGGGGCAGGGCGAGCAGTACTTC CASSLGGRGQGEQYF
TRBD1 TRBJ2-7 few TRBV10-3 TGTGCCATCAGTGAGTTAGACAGGGGGCCTCAATACGAGCAGTACTTC CAISELDRGPQYEQYF
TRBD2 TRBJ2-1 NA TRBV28 TGTGCCAGCAGTGGGAGGGGCGGGGGGGCGAATGAGCAGTTCTTC CASSGRGGGANEQFF
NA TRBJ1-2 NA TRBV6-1 TGTGCCAGCAGTGCAACGGACGGCTTGCCCTATGGCTACACCTTC CASSATDGLPYGYTF
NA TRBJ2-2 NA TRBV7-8 TGTGCCAGCAGCAACCGACAGGCACGGGGGTCCGGGGAGCTGTTTTTT CASSNRQARGSGELFF
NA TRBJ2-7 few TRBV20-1 TGCAGTGCTAGAGATTGGTACGAGCAGTACTTC CSARDWYEQYF
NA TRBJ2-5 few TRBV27 TGTGCCAGCAGTATCTCTAGCGAGGAAGAGACCCAGTACTTC CASSISSEEETQYF
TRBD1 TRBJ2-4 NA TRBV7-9 TGTGCCAGCAGCTCCCCCTGGGACAGGCAAAACATTCAGTACTTC CASSSPWDRQNIQYF
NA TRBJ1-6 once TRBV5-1 TGCGCCAGCAGCTTGGAGCGGTTTTCACCCCTCCACTTT CASSLERFSPLHF
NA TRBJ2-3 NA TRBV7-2 TGTGCCAGCAGCTGGACCCAGGGGACGCAGTATTTT CASSWTQGTQYF
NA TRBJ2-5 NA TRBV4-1 TGCGCCAGCAGCCAAGATGTAGGTTCCCTAACGGGGCAAGAGACCCAGTACTTC CASSQDVGSLTGQETQYF
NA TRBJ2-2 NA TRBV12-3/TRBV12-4 TGTGCCAGCAGTCCCAGGATCCTCACCGGGGAGCTGTTTTTT CASSPRILTGELFF
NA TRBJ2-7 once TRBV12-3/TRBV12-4 TGTGCCAGCAGTCGCGAGATGCAGGGATTGGGAGAGCAGTACTTC CASSREMQGLGEQYF
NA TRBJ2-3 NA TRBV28 TGTGCCAGCAGTTTTCATAGGGCACCAGATACGCAGTATTTT CASSFHRAPDTQYF
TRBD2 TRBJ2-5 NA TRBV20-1 TGCAGTGCTGGGCTAGCGGGGACCCAGTACTTC CSAGLAGTQYF
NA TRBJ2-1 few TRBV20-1 TGCAGTGCTAGAGATCCCAGACCTTACAATGAGCAGTTCTTC CSARDPRPYNEQFF
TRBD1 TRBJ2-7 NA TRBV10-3 TGTGCCACCAGCGGGACAGGGTCCTACGAGCAGTACTTC CATSGTGSYEQYF
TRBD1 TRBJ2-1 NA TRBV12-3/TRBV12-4 TGTGCCAGCACCGAAAACAGGGGACGTTATAGGAGTGGTGAGCAGTTCTTC CASTENRGRYRSGEQFF
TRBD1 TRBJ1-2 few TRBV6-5 TGTGCCAGCAGTTACTCAAGAGGACAGGTGGCTCGGGGCTACACCTTC CASSYSRGQVARGYTF
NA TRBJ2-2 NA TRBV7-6 TGTGCCAGCAGCTTACCCCCTAGGACCGGGGAGCTGTTTTTT CASSLPPRTGELFF
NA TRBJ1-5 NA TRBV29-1 TGCAGCGTTTTAATGGGGAGCGGGCAGCCCCAGCATTTT CSVLMGSGQPQHF
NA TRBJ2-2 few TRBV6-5 TGTGCCAGCAGTTACTCGAAACAGCTCGCCGCCGGGGAGCTGTTTTTT CASSYSKQLAAGELFF
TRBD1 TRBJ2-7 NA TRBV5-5 TGTGCCAGCCTCAAGGTTGGGACAGGGGGAGTCTACGAGCAGTACTTC CASLKVGTGGVYEQYF
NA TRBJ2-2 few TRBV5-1 TGCGCCAGCAGCCCTGGCTGGGGAGCGAACACCGGGGAGCTGTTTTTT CASSPGWGANTGELFF
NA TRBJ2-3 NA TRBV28 TGTGCCAGCAGAAAGTTAGGGGGGGGCGGTCCAGATACGCAGTATTTT CASRKLGGGGPDTQYF
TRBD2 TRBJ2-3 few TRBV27 TGTGCCAGCAGTCCCATTGCGGGGGACACAGATACGCAGTATTTT CASSPIAGDTDTQYF
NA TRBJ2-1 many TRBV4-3 TGCGCCAGCAGCCACGGGGCCCGAAGCGATGAGCAGTTCTTC CASSHGARSDEQFF
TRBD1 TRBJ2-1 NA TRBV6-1 TGTGCCAGCAGTGTGGGGACAGGCCTCTACAATGAGCAGTTCTTC CASSVGTGLYNEQFF